The 30 T cell receptor beta chains in this list originate from one sample, sequenced in a study of cytomegalovirus exposure and HLA in healthy donors. PCR employed 60 Vbeta and 13 Jbeta primers. Measured with immunoSEQ multiplex PCR; TCRdb has only the in-frame clones, and not every one. Of approximately 200,000 clones listed, roughly 80% were seen once; the top ten hold 1.6%. Sequenced material: PBMCs. The receptors here all came from a woman under 30 in good health and CMV-seronegative.

This sequence joins TRBV10-3 and TRBJ1-5; maybe TRBD1 (5 bases). The CDR3 loop spans 15 amino acids. Germline V gene data show CDR1 as ENHRY and CDR2 as SYGVKD. V was clipped by 2 bases and J by 2 bases, with 10 bases between them. The CDR3 region has the DNA TGTGCCATCAGTGAGACCCAGGGCGGCAATCAGCCCCAGCATTTT. Amino acid sequence: CAISETQGGNQPQHF.

The J gene is TRBJ1-1, the V gene TRBV29-1, with 8 bases fitting TRBD1. After removal of 7 bases from V and 3 bases from J, the junction contained 7 bases not matched to a gene. The CDR3 length is 13 residues. Germline V CDR1 and CDR2: SQVTM, ANQGSEA. CDR3 bases: TGCAGCGCGGTACAGGGGGGTGACACTGAAGCTTTCTTT. Translated, it gives CSAVQGGDTEAFF.

The genes are TRBV27 and TRBJ1-6; TRBD1 agrees at 9 bases. Germline CDR1 is MNHEY and CDR2 is SMNVEV (reference sequence). This CDR3 has 14 residues. With V trimmed by 6 bases and J by 10 bases, 7 bases remained unmatched. CDR3 in amino acids: CASRDRGIRSPLHF. The CDR3 DNA reads TGTGCCAGCAGAGACAGGGGGATAAGATCACCCCTCCACTTT.

The rearrangement links TRBV18 to TRBJ1-5, with TRBD1 matching over 8 bases. Germline V gene lookup returns CDR1 KGHSH and CDR2 LQKENI. This CDR3 contains 16 residues. The ends lost 0 bases at V and 6 bases at J; junction bases unmatched: 7. The DNA of the CDR3 is TGTGCCAGCTCACCACCGGACGCAGGGGGCTCTCAGCCCCAGCATTTT. Translating it yields CASSPPDAGGSQPQHF.

The chain has TRBV5-4 and TRBJ2-1; 7 positions agree with TRBD2. The CDR3 sequence is 14 residues long. From germline, CDR1 is SGHNT and CDR2 YYREEE (reference sequence). The J segment lost 9 bases and the V segment lost 4 bases, leaving 10 bases of the junction unmatched. CDR3 residues: CASSQPTSVGEQFF. CDR3 DNA sequence: TGTGCCAGCAGCCAACCTACTAGCGTTGGTGAGCAGTTCTTC.

This rearrangement joins TRBV5-6 to TRBJ1-5, with TRBD1 as a possible D gene (6 bases). Germline V gene data show CDR1 as SGHDT and CDR2 as YYEEEE. Deletions cut 2 bases from V and 0 bases from J, with 12 bases between. The CDR3 sequence is 16 residues long. The DNA of the CDR3 is TGTGCCAGCAGCTTTGGGACACCATATAGCAATCAGCCCCAGCATTTT. The encoded protein is CASSFGTPYSNQPQHF.

V and J are TRBV6-5 and TRBJ2-7, with 9 bases fitting TRBD1. J was trimmed by 4 bases and V by 2 bases; bases with no gene match: 6. This CDR3 is 15 amino acids long. Germline V CDR1 and CDR2: MNHEY, SVGAGI. CDR3 residues: CASSYADRGRYEQYF. The CDR3 bases are TGTGCCAGCAGTTACGCGGACAGGGGCAGGTACGAGCAGTACTTC.

This chain joins TRBV7-2 and TRBJ1-1; 7 bases match TRBD1. Looked up from germline, CDR1 is SGHTA and CDR2 is FQGNSA. Trimming at V came to 4 bases and at J to 11 bases, leaving 10 bases not matched to a gene. The CDR3 runs 13 residues. The DNA for the CDR3 is TGTGCCAGCAGCTCAGACAGGGTTGTTGGGGCTTTCTTT. Amino acid sequence: CASSSDRVVGAFF.

The rearrangement uses TRBV28 and TRBJ2-7; 11 bases are a match to TRBD1. There are 15 residues in the CDR3. With 4 bases clipped from V and 3 bases from J, the junction kept 5 bases outside the gene matches. CDR1 is MDHEN, CDR2 SYDVKM, per germline. CDR3: CASSSPGTGGYEQYF. For the CDR3, the DNA is TGTGCCAGCAGTTCGCCCGGGACAGGGGGCTACGAGCAGTACTTC.

This clone was observed a single time. The rearrangement joins TRBV4-2 to TRBJ1-2; D call uncertain. CDR3 length: 16 residues. Germline V gives CDR1 LGHNA, CDR2 YNFKEQ. V lost 0 bases, J lost 5 bases, and 16 bases lay in between. The CDR3 DNA is TGTGCCAGCAGCCAAGATGTTAACAGCATCCGTTATGGCTACACCTTC. Its protein is CASSQDVNSIRYGYTF.

The chain has TRBV10-1 and TRBJ2-3; D is possibly TRBD2 (6 bases). The germline V and J ends were trimmed by 4 bases and 0 bases, with 11 bases remaining between them. From germline, CDR1 is WNHNN and CDR2 SYGVQD (reference sequence). The CDR3 is made up of 15 amino acids. The CDR3 DNA reads TGCGCCAGCAGTGCTGTCGGGAGCAGCACAGATACGCAGTATTTT. It specifies CASSAVGSSTDTQYF.

There are a few counts of this clone. This chain uses TRBV19 with TRBJ2-2; D is uncertain. Trimming cost V 6 bases and J 3 bases, with 11 bases left between them. The germline V gene encodes CDR1 LNHDA and CDR2 SQIVND (reference sequence). The CDR3 covers 14 residues. CDR3 bases: TGTGCCAGTAGACGCGGTTTGTACACCGGGGAGCTGTTTTTT. It translates to CASRRGLYTGELFF.

The CDR3 nucleotides read TGTGCCAGCAGTTACTCTAAGGGGGCAAACACTGAAGCTTTCTTT. It is translated as CASSYSKGANTEAFF. The rearrangement uses TRBV6-6 and TRBJ1-1, with 7 bases aligning to TRBD1. Trimming took 0 bases from V and 2 from J; bases not matched to a gene: 3. CDR1 MNHNY and CDR2 SVGAGI come from the germline V gene (reference sequence). The CDR3 totals 15 residues.

Comments on this clone: Without the conserved terminal phenylalanine or tryptophan, this CDR3 likely stems from a read error. V gene TRBV29-1 combines with J gene TRBJ2-7; 8 nucleotides agree with TRBD1. The CDR3 totals 12 residues. The junction had 4 bases not matched to a gene; V was cut back by 5 bases and J by 4 bases. CDR1 and CDR2 from the germline V gene are SQVTM and ANQGSEA. CDR3 DNA sequence: TGCAGCGTTCGAACAGGGGGATACGAGCAGTACCTC. Encoded protein: CSVRTGGYEQYL.

The chain joins TRBV19 to TRBJ2-3; 8 bases are shared with TRBD1. The V gene end was trimmed by 5 bases and the J gene end by 4 bases; junction bases not matched to a gene: 8. Per germline, CDR1 LNHDA and CDR2 SQIVND (reference sequence). The CDR3 is 15 amino acids. The chain's CDR3 is CASSPQGARSDTQYF. In DNA, the CDR3 is TGTGCCAGTAGTCCCCAGGGGGCTAGGTCAGATACGCAGTATTTT.

This clone was seen more than once but under ten times. The V and J genes are TRBV11-1 and TRBJ1-1, with no clear D. The CDR3 extends over 13 amino acids. Germline-derived CDR1 and CDR2 are SGHAT and FQDESV (reference sequence). V gave up 1 base and J gave up 8 bases, with 11 bases separating them. The CDR3 sequence: CASSLGERGEAFF. The CDR3 DNA sequence: TGTGCCAGCAGCTTAGGGGAGCGGGGAGAAGCTTTCTTT.

The V and J genes are TRBV2 and TRBJ2-3; 8 nucleotides line up with TRBD2. There are 16 residues in the CDR3. V trimming: 3 bases; J trimming: 5 bases; junction bases outside the gene matches: 10. The germline CDR1 and CDR2 sequences are SNHLY and FYNNEI. CDR3 in DNA: TGTGCCAGCAGTGACTGGGGGTCCAGCGGGAGAGATACGCAGTATTTT. Its translation is CASSDWGSSGRDTQYF.

J is TRBJ2-1 and V is TRBV2; D unclear. V was pared by 3 bases and J by 9 bases, with 12 bases between. The CDR3 is 13 amino acids. The germline V gene has CDR1 SNHLY and CDR2 FYNNEI. CDR3 bases: TGTGCCAGCAGTGACGTAGGCGCGGCTGAGCAGTTCTTC. It translates to CASSDVGAAEQFF.

The chain carries TRBV7-9 and TRBJ2-7, with 8 bases matching TRBD1. Germline values: CDR1 SEHNR, CDR2 FQNEAQ (reference sequence). The CDR3 runs to 14 residues. Losses at the gene ends were 2 bases for V and 6 bases for J; bases not matched to a gene: 6. The CDR3 reads CASSLKDRATEQYF. DNA of the CDR3: TGTGCCAGCAGCTTAAAGGACAGGGCTACCGAGCAGTACTTC. Complete variable domain (other parts from reference TRBV7-9 and TRBJ2-7): DTGVSQNPRHKITKRGQNVTFRCDPISEHNRLYWYRQTLGQGPEFLTYFQNEAQLEKSRLLSDRFSAERPKGSFSTLEIQRTEQGDSAMYLCASSLKDRATEQYFGPGTRLTVT.

The chain joins TRBV7-2 to TRBJ2-3; D gene ambiguous. CDR1 is SGHTA and CDR2 is FQGNSA in the germline V gene. The CDR3 extends over 13 amino acids. V lost 5 bases to trimming and J lost 0 bases, with 6 bases between them. The CDR3 nucleotides are TGTGCCAGCAGCCTCCCGAGCACAGATACGCAGTATTTT. As protein: CASSLPSTDTQYF.

This chain uses TRBV6-5 with TRBJ2-2, with D tentatively TRBD1 (6 bases). Germline lookup yields CDR1 MNHEY and CDR2 SVGAGI. CDR3 length equals 16 residues. V lost 4 bases, J lost 4 bases, and 16 bases lay in between. The CDR3 DNA follows: TGTGCCAGCAGTTTCAACAGGGTTCGGGGCACCGGGGAGCTGTTTTTT. Amino acid sequence: CASSFNRVRGTGELFF.

The CDR3 sequence: CASSETGNQPQHF. CDR3 sequence (DNA): TGTGCCAGCAGTGAAACGGGGAACCAGCCCCAGCATTTT. V usage is TRBV6-1 and J usage is TRBJ1-5; D unclear. CDR1 and CDR2 (germline): MNHNS, SASEGT. V lost 2 bases and J lost 7, with 9 bases in between. The CDR3 consists of 13 residues.

The gene calls are TRBV27 and TRBJ2-7, with D perhaps matching TRBD1 (6 bases). This CDR3 has 14 amino acids. Germline V gives CDR1 MNHEY, CDR2 SMNVEV (reference sequence). Trimming pared 5 bases from V and 2 bases from J, leaving 13 bases between. The CDR3 bases are TGTGCCAGCAGTCCCACGGACAGTACCTACGAGCAGTACTTC. Amino acids: CASSPTDSTYEQYF.

The rearrangement uses TRBV6-1 and TRBJ2-3; TRBD2 might be the D (6 bases). V gave up 8 bases and J gave up 2 bases, with 17 bases separating them. Germline values: CDR1 MNHNS, CDR2 SASEGT. The CDR3 length is 15 residues. The CDR3 DNA follows: TGTGCCAGCGGTGCCGGGACTCCCCCCACAGATACGCAGTATTTT. As protein: CASGAGTPPTDTQYF.

The chain joins TRBV2 to TRBJ1-5; a weak D match, TRBD1 (5 bases). V was cut by 4 bases and J by 0 bases, with 28 bases left in between. This CDR3 contains 21 residues. Germline V gene sequence: CDR1 SNHLY, CDR2 FYNNEI. The CDR3, as DNA: TGTGCCAGCAGTGGTAACTTTATCGGAGACAGAAAGGATAATAGCAATCAGCCCCAGCATTTT. This translates into CASSGNFIGDRKDNSNQPQHF.

The chain is built from TRBV28 and TRBJ1-5, with D possibly TRBD1 on 6 matching bases. The ends were cut back, 7 bases at V and 6 bases at J, with 19 bases in the middle. Germline V gives CDR1 MDHEN, CDR2 SYDVKM. The CDR3 length is 15 residues. As DNA, the CDR3 is TGTGCCAGCACTCCAGAGGGGGTAAACCTTCAGCCCCAGCATTTT. It is translated as CASTPEGVNLQPQHF.

The J gene is TRBJ2-5, the V gene TRBV7-2, with TRBD2 matching 8 bases. Germline trimming cut 1 base from V and 5 bases from J; bases unmatched to any gene: 9. This CDR3 has 16 residues. Germline V gene sequence: CDR1 SGHTA, CDR2 FQGNSA. The CDR3 nucleotides are TGTGCCAGCAGCTTAGGGACTAGCATAATTAGGGAGACCCAGTACTTC. Encoded protein: CASSLGTSIIRETQYF.

V usage is TRBV6-6 and J usage is TRBJ2-3; 9 positions match TRBD2. In germline, CDR1 is MNHNY, CDR2 SVGAGI (reference sequence). The CDR3 contains 15 residues. V lost 5 bases and J lost 0; bases outside the gene matches: 3. The CDR3 protein is CASSVTSGSTDTQYF. The CDR3 DNA sequence: TGTGCCAGCAGTGTCACTAGCGGGAGCACAGATACGCAGTATTTT.

V is TRBV29-1 and J is TRBJ2-3; TRBD1 aligns across 9 bases. The CDR3 contains 17 residues. Germline trimming cut 2 bases from V and 0 bases from J; bases unmatched to any gene: 9. Germline V CDR1 and CDR2: SQVTM, ANQGSEA. For the CDR3, the DNA is TGCAGCGTTGAATCCTACAGGGGGCAGACTAGCACAGATACGCAGTATTTT. Encoded protein: CSVESYRGQTSTDTQYF.

The CDR3 is CASSMGLAETQYF. The CDR3 DNA reads as TGCGCCAGCAGCATGGGACTAGCGGAGACCCAGTACTTC. The chain uses TRBV5-1 and TRBJ2-5; TRBD2 aligns across 10 bases. V shed 4 bases, J shed 5 bases, and the junction held 2 bases outside the gene matches. The CDR3 consists of 13 residues. Germline CDR1 is SGHRS and CDR2 is YFSETQ.